The subject of this entry is one TCR beta chain. Sequencing used immunoSEQ multiplex PCR; TCRdb keeps in-frame clones, though not all of them. Here the sample spans approximately 77,000 clones, approximately 90% being singletons. The CDR3 is 13 residues long. Trimming pared 7 bases from V and 6 bases from J, leaving 15 bases between. Germline CDR1 is SGHAT and CDR2 is FQDESV (reference sequence). Patients were excluded for autoimmune disease history or systemic immunosuppression. This sample was included in a study of OX40 agonist ivuxolimab in advanced cancers. The J gene is TRBJ1-2, the V gene TRBV11-1, with TRBD1 as a possible D gene (6 bases). The clonotype originates from an adult with an advanced solid tumor such as melanoma, head and neck, liver or kidney cancer. The sequences come from CD4+ or CD8+ T cells sorted from blood, collected in a trial of the OX40 agonist ivuxolimab. CDR3 in amino acids: CASNGRGGHGYTF. The CDR3 coding sequence is TGTGCCAGCAACGGCAGGGGAGGTCATGGCTACACCTTC.